Presented here are 8 T cell receptor beta chains from one specimen sequenced in a study of T cells in Graves' hyperthyroidism and ophthalmopathy. TCR beta CDR3 regions were amplified from RNA. The HTBI primer set drove a first-round RT-PCR of the TCR CDR3. TCRdb reprocessed the multiplex PCR reads with MiXCR, giving one entry per CDR3 protein. The sample has a few hundred thousand distinct CDR3 sequences; roughly an eighth are singletons. The sample taken for sequencing was blood. All receptors derive from a woman between 18 and 30 years old with Graves' hyperthyroidism.

The V call is TRBV12-3 or TRBV12-4, the J call TRBJ2-1, with D perhaps assigned TRBD1 or TRBD2 (6 bases each). V lost 7 bases and J lost 10, with 26 bases in between. The CDR3 has 16 amino acids. CDR3 nucleotide sequence: TGTGCCAGCATTCCGGGGGCGGGATCGTTACCAGGGGAGCAGTTCTTC. Residues: CASIPGAGSLPGEQFF.

This clonotype came up a few times. The chain employs TRBV6-2 or TRBV6-3 and TRBJ2-1; perhaps D is TRBD1 or TRBD2 (6 bases each). The CDR3 contains 13 residues. CDR1 and CDR2 from the germline V gene are MNHEY and SVGEGT. Trimming took off 2 bases at V and 7 bases at J, with 9 bases between the two ends. CDR3 sequence: CASSYGGRNEQFF. Written as DNA, the CDR3 is TGTGCCAGCAGTTACGGGGGGCGGAATGAGCAGTTCTTC.

The table lists this clonotype with many counts. The chain carries TRBV27 and TRBJ2-1; D is possibly TRBD2 (6 bases). The CDR3 spans 16 residues. V lost 2 bases and J 4 bases, leaving 15 bases between the germline ends. CDR1 and CDR2 (germline): MNHEY, SMNVEV (reference sequence). The CDR3 coding sequence is TGTGCCAGCAGTTTAATGGGGGGTTCGGGTTACAATGAGCAGTTCTTC. Translated, it gives CASSLMGGSGYNEQFF.

This clonotype has at least ten counts. V and J are TRBV7-2 and TRBJ2-7, with a weak D call TRBD1 (6 bases). The V gene's germline CDR1 is SGHTA and CDR2 FQGNSA. The CDR3 is 15 residues long. Trimming stripped 3 bases from V and 0 bases from J, with 12 bases between. DNA of the CDR3: TGTGCCAGCAGCTTGGCCGGGACACACTCCTACGAGCAGTACTTC. It translates to CASSLAGTHSYEQYF. The full variable domain, completed using reference TRBV7-2 and TRBJ2-7, is GAGVSQSPSNKVTEKGKDVELRCDPISGHTALYWYRQSLGQGLEFLIYFQGNSAPDKSGLPSDRFSAERTGGSVSTLTIQRTQQEDSAVYLCASSLAGTHSYEQYFGPGTRLTVT.

This clonotype was seen many times. The J gene is TRBJ2-3, the V gene TRBV19, with 11 bases aligning to TRBD2. Germline CDR1 and CDR2: LNHDA and SQIVND (reference sequence). Trimming removed 6 bases from V and 7 bases from J; junction bases left unmatched: 9. This CDR3 has 15 amino acids. Here the CDR3 DNA reads TGTGCCAGTAGCGATACTAGCGGGAGTCTAAATACGCAGTATTTT. The encoded protein is CASSDTSGSLNTQYF.

This clonotype was detected only a few times. V and J are TRBV29-1 and TRBJ2-1; a possible D gene is TRBD1 (5 bases). CDR1 is SQVTM, CDR2 ANQGSEA, per germline. Between the trimmed V and J ends, which lost 7 bases and 4 bases, there was a span of 17 bases. The CDR3 has 14 amino acids. Here the CDR3 reads CSAQVGAGYNEQFF. The CDR3 bases are TGCAGCGCCCAGGTTGGGGCAGGGTACAATGAGCAGTTCTTC.

The V gene is TRBV5-4, the J gene TRBJ1-2; TRBD1 is a possible D gene (5 bases). The V end lost 0 bases, the J end lost 3 bases, and 12 bases lay between the germline ends. CDR1 SGHNT and CDR2 YYREEE come from the germline V gene (reference sequence). The CDR3 is 15 residues long. The CDR3 DNA sequence: TGTGCCAGCAGCTTGGCCGACAGTCAATACTATGGCTACACCTTC. It is translated as CASSLADSQYYGYTF.

This clonotype was detected ten times or more. The V call is TRBV12-3 or TRBV12-4, the J call TRBJ2-3, with no clear D. V was clipped by 5 bases and J by 4 bases, with 7 bases between them. CDR3 length: 12 residues. CDR3 DNA sequence: TGTGCCAGCAGTCCGTCGTCAGATACGCAGTATTTT. It codes for CASSPSSDTQYF.